The source of this T cell receptor (beta chain) is a study of T-cell memory formation after mild COVID-19. Overall study context: Among the donors, TCR clusters were largely specific to each donor.

5'RACE, which relied on constant-segment primers, yielded TCR alpha and TCR beta cDNA libraries carrying sample barcodes and UMIs. TCRdb re-called the 5' RACE reads through MiXCR, storing one row per CDR3 protein. The data hold some 310,000 distinct CDR3 sequences, with 20% to 25% observed a single time. Points from the study as a whole: Clones that contracted clustered mainly in CM and EM if CD4+ and in EMRA if CD8+. Among clones contracting day 15 to 85, CD4/CD8 was balanced, whereas later expanders leaned CD4+.

With respect to this clonotype: Its cognate antigen is unknown.

Trimming at V came to 5 bases and at J to 7 bases, leaving 7 bases not matched to a gene. This CDR3 is built from 13 residues. The V gene's germline CDR1 is DFQATT and CDR2 SNEGSKA (reference sequence). The specimen sequenced was PBMCs or a T cell subset sorted from them (not recorded which). This chain joins TRBV20-1 and TRBJ1-5; 8 bases agree with TRBD1. This TCR derives from a man between 18 and 35 years old who had mild COVID-19 (a few samples of this study predate the infection). Cell type and time point are not known. The CDR3 DNA follows: TGCAGTGCTCCCAGGGGGCGCGGACAGCCCCAGCATTTT. Translated, it gives CSAPRGRGQPQHF.